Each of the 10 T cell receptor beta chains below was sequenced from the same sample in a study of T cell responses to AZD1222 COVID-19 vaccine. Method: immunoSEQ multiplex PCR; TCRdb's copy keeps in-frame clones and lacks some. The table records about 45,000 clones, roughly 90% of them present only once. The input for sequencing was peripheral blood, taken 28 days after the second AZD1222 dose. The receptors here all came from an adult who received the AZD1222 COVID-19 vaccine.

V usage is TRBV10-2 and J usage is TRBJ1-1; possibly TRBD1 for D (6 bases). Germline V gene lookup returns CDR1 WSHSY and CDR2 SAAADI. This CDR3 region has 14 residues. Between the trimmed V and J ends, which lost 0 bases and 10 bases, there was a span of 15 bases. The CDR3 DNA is TGCGCCAGCAGTGAGTCGGGGGGCTCGGGCGCAGCTTTCTTT. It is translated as CASSESGGSGAAFF.

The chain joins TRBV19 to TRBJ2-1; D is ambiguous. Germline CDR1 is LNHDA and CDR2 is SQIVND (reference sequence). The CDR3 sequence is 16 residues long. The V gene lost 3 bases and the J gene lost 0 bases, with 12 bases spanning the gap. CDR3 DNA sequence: TGTGCCAGTAGTATGAGACCGGGCCGCTCCTACAATGAGCAGTTCTTC. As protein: CASSMRPGRSYNEQFF.

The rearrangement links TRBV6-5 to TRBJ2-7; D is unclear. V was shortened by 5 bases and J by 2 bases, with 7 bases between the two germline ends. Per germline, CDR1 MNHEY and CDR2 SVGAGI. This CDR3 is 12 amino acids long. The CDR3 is CASSPRAYEQYF. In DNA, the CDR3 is TGTGCCAGCAGTCCAAGGGCCTACGAGCAGTACTTC.

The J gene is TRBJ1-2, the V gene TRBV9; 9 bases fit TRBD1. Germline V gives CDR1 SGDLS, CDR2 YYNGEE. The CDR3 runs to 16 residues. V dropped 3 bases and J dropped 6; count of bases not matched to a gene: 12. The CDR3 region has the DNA TGTGCCAGCAGCGCCCCACAGGGGGCGGCCGGTAATGGCTACACCTTC. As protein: CASSAPQGAAGNGYTF.

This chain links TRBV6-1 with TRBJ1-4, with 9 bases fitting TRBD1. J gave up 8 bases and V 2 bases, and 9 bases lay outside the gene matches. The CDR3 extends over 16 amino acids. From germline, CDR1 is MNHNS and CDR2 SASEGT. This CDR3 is CASSEPHGTGYEKLFF. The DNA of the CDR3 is TGTGCCAGCAGTGAACCCCACGGGACAGGGTACGAAAAACTGTTTTTT.

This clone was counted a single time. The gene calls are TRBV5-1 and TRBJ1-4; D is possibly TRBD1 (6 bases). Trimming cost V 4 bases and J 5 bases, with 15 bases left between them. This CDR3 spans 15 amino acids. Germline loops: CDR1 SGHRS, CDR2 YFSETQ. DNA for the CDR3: TGCGCCAGCAGCGAAACACAGGGCGGGAATGAAAAACTGTTTTTT. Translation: CASSETQGGNEKLFF. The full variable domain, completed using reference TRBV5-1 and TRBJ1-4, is KAGVTQTPRYLIKTRGQQVTLSCSPISGHRSVSWYQQTPGQGLQFLFEYFSETQRNKGNFPGRFSGRQFSNSRSEMNVSTLELGDSALYLCASSETQGGNEKLFFGSGTQLSVL.

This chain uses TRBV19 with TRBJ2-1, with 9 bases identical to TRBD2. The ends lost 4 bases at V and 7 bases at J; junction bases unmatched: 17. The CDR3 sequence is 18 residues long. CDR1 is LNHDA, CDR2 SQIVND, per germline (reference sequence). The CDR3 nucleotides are TGTGCCAGTAGTAGACCCTTTAGTAGCGGGAGTTTTCGGAATGAGCAGTTCTTC. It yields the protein CASSRPFSSGSFRNEQFF.

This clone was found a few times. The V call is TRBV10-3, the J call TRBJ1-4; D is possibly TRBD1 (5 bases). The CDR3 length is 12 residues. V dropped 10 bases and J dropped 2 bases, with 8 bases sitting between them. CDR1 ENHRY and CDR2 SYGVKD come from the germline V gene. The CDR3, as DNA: TGTGCCACAGGGTTCACTAATGAAAAACTGTTTTTT. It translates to CATGFTNEKLFF.

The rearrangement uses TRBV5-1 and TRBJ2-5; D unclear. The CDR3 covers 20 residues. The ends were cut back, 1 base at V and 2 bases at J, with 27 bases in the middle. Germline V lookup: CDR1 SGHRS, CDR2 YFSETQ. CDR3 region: CASSLFLLGIGRGSQETQYF. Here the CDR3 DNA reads TGCGCCAGCAGCTTGTTCCTTTTGGGTATTGGGCGTGGCTCGCAAGAGACCCAGTACTTC.

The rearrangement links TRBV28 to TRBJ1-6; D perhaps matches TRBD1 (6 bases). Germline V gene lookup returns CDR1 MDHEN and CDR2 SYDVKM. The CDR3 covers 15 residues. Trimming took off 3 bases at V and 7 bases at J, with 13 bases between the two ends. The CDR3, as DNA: TGTGCCAGCAGTTTCCAGGCTAGGGGGAATTCACCCCTCCACTTT. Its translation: CASSFQARGNSPLHF.